One T cell receptor (beta chain) is described in this entry. Sequencing of TCR beta was undertaken in CD8+ and CD4+ T cells derived from blood. Negative isolation was used for CD8+ and CD4+ T cells, and FACS enrichment was applied to TEMRA cells. The data belong to a study of CD8 T cells in Susac syndrome. The RNA input was about 0.5 to 1 ug, and it was reverse transcribed with random hexamers. Across 54 Vbeta and 13 Jbeta, TCR beta CDR3 was amplified with immunoSEQ multiplex PCR. Each CDR3 protein is one row after TCRdb ran MiXCR on the immunoSEQ multiplex PCR reads. The sample holds about 120,000 distinct CDR3 sequences, roughly 92% seen once. CDR3 length: 15 amino acids. V lost 5 bases, J lost 1 base, and 14 bases lay in between.

The receptor was isolated from a human donor in good health. The sequenced sample was CD8+ T cells from PBMCs. This chain uses TRBV12-3 or TRBV12-4 with TRBJ1-1, with D maybe TRBD1 (5 bases). CDR3 bases: TGTGCCAGCAGTGAGATAACAGGAGGGAACACTGAAGCTTTCTTT. This gives the protein CASSEITGGNTEAFF.